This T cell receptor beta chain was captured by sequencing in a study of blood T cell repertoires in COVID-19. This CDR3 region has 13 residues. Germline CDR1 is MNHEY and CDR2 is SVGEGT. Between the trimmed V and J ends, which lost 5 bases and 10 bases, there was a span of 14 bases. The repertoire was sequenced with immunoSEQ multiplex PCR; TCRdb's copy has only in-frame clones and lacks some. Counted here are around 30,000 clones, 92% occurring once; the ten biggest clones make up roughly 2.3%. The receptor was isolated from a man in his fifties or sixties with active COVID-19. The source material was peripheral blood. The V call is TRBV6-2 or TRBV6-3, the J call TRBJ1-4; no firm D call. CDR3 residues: CASSQQNRGKLFF. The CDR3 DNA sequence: TGTGCCAGCAGTCAACAGAATCGGGGAAAACTGTTTTTT.